Below, 7 T cell receptor beta chains from the same sample are listed, as sequenced in a study of neurological immune-mediated disorders. Documented time point: longitudinal time-point 2. TCRdb analysed the 5' RACE reads with MiXCR anew, one entry per CDR3 protein. In the table there are 100,000 or so distinct CDR3 sequences, less than 15% of which are singletons. Sequenced material: PBMCs. The receptors originated from a female donor with HTLV-1-associated myelopathy (HAM/TSP).

This clonotype was detected ten times or more. J is TRBJ2-2 and V is TRBV12-3 or TRBV12-4; D is uncertain. The V end lost 4 bases, the J end lost 5 bases, and 11 bases lay between the germline ends. The CDR3 totals 14 residues. The CDR3 here is CASSSGRKTGELFF. The CDR3 nucleotides read TGTGCCAGCAGTTCAGGCAGGAAGACCGGGGAGCTGTTTTTT.

Many counts were recorded for this clonotype. The chain couples TRBV5-1 to TRBJ2-3, with 8 bases lining up with TRBD1. V lost 4 bases and J lost 5; bases outside the gene matches: 12. Germline values: CDR1 SGHRS, CDR2 YFSETQ. The CDR3 has 16 residues. The CDR3 reads CASSPGTGLRGDTQYF. The CDR3 nucleotides read TGCGCCAGCAGCCCCGGGACAGGATTGAGGGGAGATACGCAGTATTTT.

This clonotype was counted ten times or more. CDR3 protein: CASSLRGRTGELFF. CDR3 nucleotides: TGTGCCAGCAGTTTGAGGGGCCGGACCGGGGAGCTGTTTTTT. This chain uses TRBV28 with TRBJ2-2, with D perhaps being TRBD1 or TRBD2 (5 bases each). CDR1 MDHEN and CDR2 SYDVKM come from the germline V gene. The CDR3 runs to 14 residues. Trimming took off 3 bases at V and 5 bases at J, with 10 bases between the two ends.

At least ten counts were recorded for this clonotype. The rearrangement joins TRBV29-1 to TRBJ2-1; D is unresolved. CDR3 length: 10 amino acids. Germline V CDR1 and CDR2: SQVTM, ANQGSEA. Here the CDR3 reads CSYRYNEQFF. CDR3 bases: TGCAGTTATCGATACAATGAGCAGTTCTTC.

J is TRBJ2-3 and V is TRBV2; 11 bases match TRBD2. Germline loops: CDR1 SNHLY, CDR2 FYNNEI. The ends lost 6 bases at V and 2 bases at J; junction bases unmatched: 7. This CDR3 has 16 amino acids. CDR3 loop: CASRNIAGGNTDTQYF. The DNA for the CDR3 is TGTGCCAGCAGAAATATAGCGGGGGGGAACACAGATACGCAGTATTTT.

At least ten counts were recorded for this clonotype. The chain recombines TRBV29-1 with TRBJ1-2; TRBD1 is a possible D gene (5 bases). CDR1 is SQVTM and CDR2 is ANQGSEA in the germline V gene. V was trimmed by 6 bases and J by 4 bases, leaving 21 bases between them. CDR3 length equals 15 residues. This CDR3 reads CSVPFGGAAVYGYTF. The CDR3 nucleotides read TGCAGCGTCCCCTTCGGGGGTGCTGCCGTCTATGGCTACACCTTC.

This chain uses TRBV28 with TRBJ1-1, with a weak D call TRBD1 (5 bases). V was shortened by 2 bases and J by 4 bases, with 20 bases between the two germline ends. Germline CDR1 and CDR2: MDHEN and SYDVKM. The CDR3 consists of 17 residues. The CDR3: CASSLPPPGGVRTEAFF. Written as DNA, the CDR3 is TGTGCCAGCAGTTTACCCCCCCCCGGGGGGGTTCGCACTGAAGCTTTCTTT.